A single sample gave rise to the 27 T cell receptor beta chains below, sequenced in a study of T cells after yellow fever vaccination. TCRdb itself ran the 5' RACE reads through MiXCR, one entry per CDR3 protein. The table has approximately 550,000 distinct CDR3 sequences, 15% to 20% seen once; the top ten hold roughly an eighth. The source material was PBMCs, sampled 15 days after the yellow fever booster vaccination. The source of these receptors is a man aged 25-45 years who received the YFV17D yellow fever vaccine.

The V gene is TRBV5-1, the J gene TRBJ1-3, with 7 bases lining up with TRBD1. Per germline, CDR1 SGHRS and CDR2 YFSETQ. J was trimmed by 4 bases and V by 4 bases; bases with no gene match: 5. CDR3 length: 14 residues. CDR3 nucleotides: TGCGCCAGCAGCGTAACAGGGGAAGGAAACACCATATATTTT. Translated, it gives CASSVTGEGNTIYF.

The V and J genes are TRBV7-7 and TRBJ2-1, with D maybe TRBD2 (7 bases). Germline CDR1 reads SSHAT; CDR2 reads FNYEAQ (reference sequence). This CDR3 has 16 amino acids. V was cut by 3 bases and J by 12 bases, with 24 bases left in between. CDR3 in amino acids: CASSLVGGRRKGVQFF. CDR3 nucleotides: TGTGCCAGCAGCTTGGTGGGGGGGCGGAGGAAGGGGGTGCAGTTCTTC.

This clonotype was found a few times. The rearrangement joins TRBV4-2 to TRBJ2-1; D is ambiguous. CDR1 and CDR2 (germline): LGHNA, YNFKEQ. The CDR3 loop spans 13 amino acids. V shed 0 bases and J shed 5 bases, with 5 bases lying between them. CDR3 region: CASSQESHNEQFF. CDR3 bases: TGTGCCAGCAGCCAAGAGAGCCACAATGAGCAGTTCTTC.

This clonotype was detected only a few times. The CDR3 DNA reads as TGTGCCAGCAGTTACTCATCAAGGGGGAGGAATTCACCCCTCCACTTT. As protein: CASSYSSRGRNSPLHF. The rearrangement links TRBV6-5 to TRBJ1-6; weak D call: TRBD1 (6 bases). This CDR3 has 16 amino acids. Trimming pared 0 bases from V and 7 bases from J, leaving 13 bases between. Germline V gene data show CDR1 as MNHEY and CDR2 as SVGAGI.

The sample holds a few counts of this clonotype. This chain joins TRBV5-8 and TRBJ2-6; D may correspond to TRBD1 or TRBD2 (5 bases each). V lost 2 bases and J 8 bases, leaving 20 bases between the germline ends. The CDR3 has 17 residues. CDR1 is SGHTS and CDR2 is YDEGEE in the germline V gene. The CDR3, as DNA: TGTGCCAGCAGCTTAGTTACCGGGACCTACGGTACCAACGTCCTGACTTTC. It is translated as CASSLVTGTYGTNVLTF.

The CDR3 DNA is TGTGCCAGCAGTTCGGTCTTCACCGGGGAGCTGTTTTTT. Translating gives CASSSVFTGELFF. This chain links TRBV6-5 with TRBJ2-2; D remains ambiguous. The V gene lost 4 bases and the J gene lost 4 bases, with 7 bases spanning the gap. This CDR3 is 13 amino acids long. Germline CDR1 is MNHEY and CDR2 is SVGAGI.

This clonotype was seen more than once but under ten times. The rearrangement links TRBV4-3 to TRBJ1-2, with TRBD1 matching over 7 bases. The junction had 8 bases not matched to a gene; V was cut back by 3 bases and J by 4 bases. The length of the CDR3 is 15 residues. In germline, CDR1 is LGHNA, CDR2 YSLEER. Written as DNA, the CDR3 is TGCGCCAGCAGCCATACCGACCGGGACAGCTATGGCTACACCTTC. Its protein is CASSHTDRDSYGYTF.

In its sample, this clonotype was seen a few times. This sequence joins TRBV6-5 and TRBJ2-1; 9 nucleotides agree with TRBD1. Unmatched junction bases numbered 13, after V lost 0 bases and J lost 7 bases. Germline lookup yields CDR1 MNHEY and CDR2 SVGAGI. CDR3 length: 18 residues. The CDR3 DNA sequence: TGTGCCAGCAGTTACTCGGCCGGGACAGGGAAGGGCCTGAATGAGCAGTTCTTC. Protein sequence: CASSYSAGTGKGLNEQFF.

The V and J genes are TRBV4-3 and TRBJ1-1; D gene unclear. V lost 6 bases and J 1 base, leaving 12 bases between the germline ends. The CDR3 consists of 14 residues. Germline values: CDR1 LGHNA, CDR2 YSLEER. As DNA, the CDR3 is TGCGCCAGCAGGCGCAGCGATGGGAACACTGAAGCTTTCTTT. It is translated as CASRRSDGNTEAFF.

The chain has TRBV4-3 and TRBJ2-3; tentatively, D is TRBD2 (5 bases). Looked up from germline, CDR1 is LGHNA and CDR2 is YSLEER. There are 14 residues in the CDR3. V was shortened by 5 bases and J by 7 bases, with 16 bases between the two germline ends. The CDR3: CASSSEALGNTQYF. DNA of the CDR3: TGCGCCAGCAGCTCGGAGGCCCTCGGTAATACGCAGTATTTT.

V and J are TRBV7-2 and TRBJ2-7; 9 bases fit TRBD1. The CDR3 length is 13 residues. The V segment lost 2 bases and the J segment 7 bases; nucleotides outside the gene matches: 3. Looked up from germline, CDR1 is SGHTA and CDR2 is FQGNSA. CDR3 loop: CASSLWGQGEQYF. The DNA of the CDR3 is TGTGCCAGCAGCTTATGGGGACAGGGAGAGCAGTACTTC.

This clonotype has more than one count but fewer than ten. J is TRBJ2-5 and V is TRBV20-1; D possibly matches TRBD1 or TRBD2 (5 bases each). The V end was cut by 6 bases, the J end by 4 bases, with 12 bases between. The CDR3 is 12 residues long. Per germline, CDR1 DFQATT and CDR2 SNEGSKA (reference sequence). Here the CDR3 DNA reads TGCAGTGCCGGCAGGGACGGAGAGACCCAGTACTTC. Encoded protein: CSAGRDGETQYF.

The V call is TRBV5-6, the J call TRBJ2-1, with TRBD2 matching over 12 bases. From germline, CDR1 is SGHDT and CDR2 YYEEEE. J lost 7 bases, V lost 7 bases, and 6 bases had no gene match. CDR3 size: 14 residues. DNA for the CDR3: TGTGCCAGCGAGACTAGCGGGAGTGGGAATGAGCAGTTCTTC. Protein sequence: CASETSGSGNEQFF. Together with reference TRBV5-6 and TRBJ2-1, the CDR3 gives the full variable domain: DAGVTQSPTHLIKTRGQQVTLRCSPKSGHDTVSWYQQALGQGPQFIFQYYEEEERQRGNFPDRFSGHQFPNYSSELNVNALLLGDSALYLCASETSGSGNEQFFGPGTRLTVL.

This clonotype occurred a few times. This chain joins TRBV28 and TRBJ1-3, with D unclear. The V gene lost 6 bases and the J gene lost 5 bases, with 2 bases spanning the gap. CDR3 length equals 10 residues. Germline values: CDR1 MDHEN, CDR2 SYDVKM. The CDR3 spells CASRRNTIYF. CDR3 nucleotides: TGTGCCAGCAGGCGAAACACCATATATTTT.

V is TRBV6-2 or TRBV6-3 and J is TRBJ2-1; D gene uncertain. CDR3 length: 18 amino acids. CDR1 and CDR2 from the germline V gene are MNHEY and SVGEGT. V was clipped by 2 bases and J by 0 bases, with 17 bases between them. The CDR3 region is CASSYSRAFVSSYNEQFF. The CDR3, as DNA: TGTGCCAGCAGTTACAGTCGGGCTTTCGTTAGCTCCTACAATGAGCAGTTCTTC.

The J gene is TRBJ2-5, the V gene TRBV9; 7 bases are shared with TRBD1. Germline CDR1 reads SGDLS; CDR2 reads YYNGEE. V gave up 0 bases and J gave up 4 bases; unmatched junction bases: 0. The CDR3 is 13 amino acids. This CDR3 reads CASSVGQGETQYF. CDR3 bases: TGTGCCAGCAGCGTAGGACAGGGAGAGACCCAGTACTTC.

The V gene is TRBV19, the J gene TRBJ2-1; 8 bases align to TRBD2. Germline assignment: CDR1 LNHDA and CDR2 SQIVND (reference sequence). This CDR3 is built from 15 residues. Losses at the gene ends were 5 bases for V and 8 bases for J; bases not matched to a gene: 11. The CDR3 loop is CASSPPGGRMYEQFF. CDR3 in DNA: TGTGCCAGTAGTCCCCCCGGCGGGAGGATGTATGAGCAGTTCTTC.

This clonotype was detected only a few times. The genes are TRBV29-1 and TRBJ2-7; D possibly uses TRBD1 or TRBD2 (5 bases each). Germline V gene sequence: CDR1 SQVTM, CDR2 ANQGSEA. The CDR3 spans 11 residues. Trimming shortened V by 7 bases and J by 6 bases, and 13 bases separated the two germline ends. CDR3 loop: CSASWGSEQYF. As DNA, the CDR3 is TGCAGCGCTTCTTGGGGGAGCGAGCAGTACTTC.

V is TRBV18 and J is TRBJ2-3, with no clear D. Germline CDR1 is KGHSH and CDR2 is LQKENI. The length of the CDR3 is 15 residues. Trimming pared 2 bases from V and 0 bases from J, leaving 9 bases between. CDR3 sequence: CASSPASRSTDTQYF. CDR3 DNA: TGTGCCAGCTCACCAGCGTCAAGGAGCACAGATACGCAGTATTTT.

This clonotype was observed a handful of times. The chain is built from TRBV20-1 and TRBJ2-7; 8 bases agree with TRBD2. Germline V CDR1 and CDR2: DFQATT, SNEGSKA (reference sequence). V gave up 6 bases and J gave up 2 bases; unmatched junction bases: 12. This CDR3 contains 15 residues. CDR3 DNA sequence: TGCAGTGCAAACATTCAACCGGGACTAGCCTACGAGCAGTACTTC. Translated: CSANIQPGLAYEQYF.

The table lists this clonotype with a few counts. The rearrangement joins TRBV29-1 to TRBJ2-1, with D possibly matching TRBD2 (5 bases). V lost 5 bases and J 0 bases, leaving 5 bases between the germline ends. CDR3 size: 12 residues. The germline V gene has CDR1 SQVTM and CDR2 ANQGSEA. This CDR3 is CSVRGSYNEQFF. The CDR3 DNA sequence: TGCAGCGTTCGGGGCTCCTACAATGAGCAGTTCTTC.

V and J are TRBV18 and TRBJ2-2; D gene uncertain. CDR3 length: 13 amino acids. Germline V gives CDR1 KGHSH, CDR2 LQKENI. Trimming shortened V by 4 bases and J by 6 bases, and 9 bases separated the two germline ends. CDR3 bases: TGTGCCAGCTCACTCCTGACCCCCGGGGAGCTGTTTTTT. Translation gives CASSLLTPGELFF.

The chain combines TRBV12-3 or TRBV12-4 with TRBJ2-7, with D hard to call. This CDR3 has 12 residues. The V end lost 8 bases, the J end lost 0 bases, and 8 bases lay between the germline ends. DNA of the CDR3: TGTGCCAGCTGCTACAGCTCCTACGAGCAGTACTTC. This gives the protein CASCYSSYEQYF.

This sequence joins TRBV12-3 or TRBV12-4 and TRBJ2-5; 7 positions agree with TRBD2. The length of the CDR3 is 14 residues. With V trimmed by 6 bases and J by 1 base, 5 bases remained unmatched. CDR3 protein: CASRGLAAQETQYF. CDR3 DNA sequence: TGTGCCAGCAGGGGGCTAGCGGCCCAAGAGACCCAGTACTTC.

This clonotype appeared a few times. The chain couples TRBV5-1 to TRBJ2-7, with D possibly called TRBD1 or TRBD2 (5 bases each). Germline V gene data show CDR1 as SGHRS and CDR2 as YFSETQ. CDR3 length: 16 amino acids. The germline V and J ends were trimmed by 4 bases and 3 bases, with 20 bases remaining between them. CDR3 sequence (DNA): TGCGCCAGCAGCCTTGGGGGTGGGGCGATCGTCTACGAGCAGTACTTC. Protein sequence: CASSLGGGAIVYEQYF.

The CDR3 reads CATSVLSSSYNEQFF. The CDR3, as DNA: TGTGCCACCAGTGTATTGTCCTCCTCCTACAATGAGCAGTTCTTC. The V call is TRBV24-1, the J call TRBJ2-1; D is unresolved. The CDR3 sequence is 15 residues long. Looked up from germline, CDR1 is KGHDR and CDR2 is SFDVKD. Between the trimmed V and J ends, which lost 5 bases and 0 bases, there was a span of 10 bases.

The CDR3 sequence: CATSGREVTDTQYF. DNA for the CDR3: TGTGCCACCAGTGGTCGGGAGGTTACAGATACGCAGTATTTT. The chain uses TRBV24-1 and TRBJ2-3, with 7 bases lining up with TRBD2. The CDR3 has 14 residues. J lost 3 bases, V lost 5 bases, and 4 bases had no gene match. Germline CDR1 is KGHDR and CDR2 is SFDVKD.